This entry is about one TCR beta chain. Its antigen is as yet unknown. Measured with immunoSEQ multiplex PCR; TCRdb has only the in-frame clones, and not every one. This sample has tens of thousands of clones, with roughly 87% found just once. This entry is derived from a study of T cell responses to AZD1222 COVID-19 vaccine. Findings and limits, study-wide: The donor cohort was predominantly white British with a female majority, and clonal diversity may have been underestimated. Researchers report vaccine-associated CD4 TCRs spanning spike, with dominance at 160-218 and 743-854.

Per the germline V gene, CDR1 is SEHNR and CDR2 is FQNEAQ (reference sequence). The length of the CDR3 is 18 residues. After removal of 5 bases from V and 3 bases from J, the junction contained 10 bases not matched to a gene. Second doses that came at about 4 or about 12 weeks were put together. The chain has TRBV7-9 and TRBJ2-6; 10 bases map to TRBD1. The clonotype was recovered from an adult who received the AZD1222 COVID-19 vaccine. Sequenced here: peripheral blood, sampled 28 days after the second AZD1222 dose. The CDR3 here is CASSADRGRLLGANVLTF. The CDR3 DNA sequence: TGTGCCAGCAGCGCCGACAGGGGGCGCCTTCTTGGGGCCAACGTCCTGACTTTC.